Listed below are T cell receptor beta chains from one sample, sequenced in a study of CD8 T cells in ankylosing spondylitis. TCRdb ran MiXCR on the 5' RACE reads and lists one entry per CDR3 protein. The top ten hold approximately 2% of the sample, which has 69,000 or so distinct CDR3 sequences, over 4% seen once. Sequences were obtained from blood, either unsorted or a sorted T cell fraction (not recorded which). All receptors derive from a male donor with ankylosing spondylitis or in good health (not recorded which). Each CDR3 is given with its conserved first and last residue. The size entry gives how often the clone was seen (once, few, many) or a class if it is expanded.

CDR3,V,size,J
CASSPETSGVADTQYF,TRBV7-6,many,TRBJ2-3
CATSRGTGSNQPQHF,TRBV15,many,TRBJ1-5
CASSLTSNQPQHF,TRBV6-1,many,TRBJ1-5
CAISGSGNNEQFF,TRBV10-3,many,TRBJ2-1
CASSIMSGWATGNTEAFF,TRBV19,many,TRBJ1-1
CASTGTPNTEAFF,TRBV6-1,many,TRBJ1-1
CASSLYGTDNHPQHF,TRBV7-2,many,TRBJ1-5
CASSTRLDSYEQYF,TRBV28,many,TRBJ2-7
CSAREAPGQSTGELFF,TRBV20-1,many,TRBJ2-2
CASSLDPAPEWGTQYF,TRBV11-2,many,TRBJ2-5
CATSEQITDTQYF,TRBV24-1,many,TRBJ2-3
CASSRTADYGYTF,TRBV6-1,many,TRBJ1-2
CSARDRGKFYNEQFF,TRBV20-1,many,TRBJ2-1
CASSQDPEISGNTIYF,TRBV4-2,many,TRBJ1-3
CSAPNTRAEAFF,TRBV20-1,many,TRBJ1-1
CSARDGGGHTDTQYF,TRBV20-1,many,TRBJ2-3
CASSLGGSTNEQFF,TRBV7-6,many,TRBJ2-1
CAISEKDRVVFF,TRBV10-3,many,TRBJ1-1
CSVIRQETQYF,TRBV20-1,many,TRBJ2-5
CASSRPLNEKLFF,TRBV4-1,many,TRBJ1-4
CATSANRQETQYF,TRBV24-1,many,TRBJ2-5
CSARVGTGHSGEQYF,TRBV20-1,many,TRBJ2-7
CATSGAGGLAFF,TRBV24-1,many,TRBJ1-1
CSARDPGQGYEQYF,TRBV20-1,many,TRBJ2-7
CASRGGTGMYNEQFF,TRBV19,many,TRBJ2-1
CASSSRTGTGGEKLFF,TRBV7-6,few,TRBJ1-4